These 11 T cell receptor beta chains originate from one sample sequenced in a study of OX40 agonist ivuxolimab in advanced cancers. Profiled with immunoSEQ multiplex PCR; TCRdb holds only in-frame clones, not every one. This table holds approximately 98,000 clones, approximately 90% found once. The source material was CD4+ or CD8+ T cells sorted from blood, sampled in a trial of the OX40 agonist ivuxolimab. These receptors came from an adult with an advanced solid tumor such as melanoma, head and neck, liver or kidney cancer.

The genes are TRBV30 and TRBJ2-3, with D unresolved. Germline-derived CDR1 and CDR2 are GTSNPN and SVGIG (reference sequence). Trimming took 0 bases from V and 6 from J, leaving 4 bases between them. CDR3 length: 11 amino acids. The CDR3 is CAWSVSDTQYF. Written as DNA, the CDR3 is TGTGCCTGGAGTGTCTCCGATACGCAGTATTTT.

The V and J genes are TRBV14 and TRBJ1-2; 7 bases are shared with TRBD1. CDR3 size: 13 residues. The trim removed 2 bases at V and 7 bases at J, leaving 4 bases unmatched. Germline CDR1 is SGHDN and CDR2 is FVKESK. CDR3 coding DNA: TGTGCCAGCAGCCAAACGAGACAGGGTGGCTACACCTTC. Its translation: CASSQTRQGGYTF.

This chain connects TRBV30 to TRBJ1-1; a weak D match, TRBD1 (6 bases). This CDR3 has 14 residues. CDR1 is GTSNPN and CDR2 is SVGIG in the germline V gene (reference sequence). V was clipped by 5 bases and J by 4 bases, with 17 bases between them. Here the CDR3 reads CAWSAPQGGTEAFF. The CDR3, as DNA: TGTGCCTGGTCAGCCCCACAAGGGGGCACTGAAGCTTTCTTT.

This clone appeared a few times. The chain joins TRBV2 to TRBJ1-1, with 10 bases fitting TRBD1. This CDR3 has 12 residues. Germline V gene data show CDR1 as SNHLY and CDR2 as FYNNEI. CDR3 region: CARDRGNTEAFF. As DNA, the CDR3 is TGTGCTAGGGACAGGGGGAACACTGAAGCTTTCTTT. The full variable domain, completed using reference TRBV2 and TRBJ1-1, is EPEVTQTPSHQVTQMGQEVILRCVPISNHLYFYWYRQILGQKVEFLVSFYNNEISEKSEIFDDQFSVERPDGSNFTLKIRSTKLEDSAMYFCARDRGNTEAFFGQGTRLTVV.

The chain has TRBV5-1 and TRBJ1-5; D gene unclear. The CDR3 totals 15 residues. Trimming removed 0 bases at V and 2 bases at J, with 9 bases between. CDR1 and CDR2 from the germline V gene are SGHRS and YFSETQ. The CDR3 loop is CASSLAGQGNQPQHF. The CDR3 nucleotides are TGCGCCAGCAGCTTGGCGGGCCAGGGCAATCAGCCCCAGCATTTT.

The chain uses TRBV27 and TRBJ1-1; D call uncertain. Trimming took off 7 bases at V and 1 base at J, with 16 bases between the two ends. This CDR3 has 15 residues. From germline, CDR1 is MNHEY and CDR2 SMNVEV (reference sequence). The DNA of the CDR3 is TGTGCCAGCACCCCCGACGTCTTGGGGAACACTGAAGCTTTCTTT. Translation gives CASTPDVLGNTEAFF.

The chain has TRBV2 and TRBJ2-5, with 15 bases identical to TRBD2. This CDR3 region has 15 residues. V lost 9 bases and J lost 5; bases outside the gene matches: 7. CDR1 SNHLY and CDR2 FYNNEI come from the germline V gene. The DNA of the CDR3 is TGTGCCAGGGGGGGGACTAGCGGGAGGTCGGAGACCCAGTACTTC. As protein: CARGGTSGRSETQYF.

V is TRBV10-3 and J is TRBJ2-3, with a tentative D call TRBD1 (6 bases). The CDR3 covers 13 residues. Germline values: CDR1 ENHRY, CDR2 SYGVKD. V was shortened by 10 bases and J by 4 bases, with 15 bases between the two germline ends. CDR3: CATHRDTADTQYF. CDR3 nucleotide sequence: TGTGCCACTCATAGGGACACGGCAGATACGCAGTATTTT.

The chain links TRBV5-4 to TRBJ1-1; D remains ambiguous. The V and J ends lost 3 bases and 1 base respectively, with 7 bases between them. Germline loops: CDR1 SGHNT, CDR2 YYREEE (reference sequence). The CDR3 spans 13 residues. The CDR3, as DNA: TGTGCCAGCAGCTCCGTCAAGAACACTGAAGCTTTCTTT. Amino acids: CASSSVKNTEAFF. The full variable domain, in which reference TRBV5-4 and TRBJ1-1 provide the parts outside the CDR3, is ETGVTQSPTHLIKTRGQQVTLRCSSQSGHNTVSWYQQALGQGPQFIFQYYREEENGRGNFPPRFSGLQFPNYSSELNVNALELDDSALYLCASSSVKNTEAFFGQGTRLTVV.

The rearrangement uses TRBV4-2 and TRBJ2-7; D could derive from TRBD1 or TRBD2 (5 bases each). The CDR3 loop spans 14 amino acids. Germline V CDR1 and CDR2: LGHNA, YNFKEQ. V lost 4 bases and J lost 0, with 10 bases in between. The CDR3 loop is CASSPGGSSYEQYF. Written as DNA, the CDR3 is TGTGCCAGCAGCCCTGGGGGTTCCTCCTACGAGCAGTACTTC.

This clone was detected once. The CDR3 DNA is TGTGCCAGCAGCGCGGGGGGGGCACTCGGACCCGAGCAGTACTTC. It translates to CASSAGGALGPEQYF. The chain links TRBV2 to TRBJ2-7; TRBD2 aligns across 9 bases. CDR3 length equals 15 residues. The trim removed 6 bases at V and 6 bases at J, leaving 12 bases unmatched. From germline, CDR1 is SNHLY and CDR2 FYNNEI.